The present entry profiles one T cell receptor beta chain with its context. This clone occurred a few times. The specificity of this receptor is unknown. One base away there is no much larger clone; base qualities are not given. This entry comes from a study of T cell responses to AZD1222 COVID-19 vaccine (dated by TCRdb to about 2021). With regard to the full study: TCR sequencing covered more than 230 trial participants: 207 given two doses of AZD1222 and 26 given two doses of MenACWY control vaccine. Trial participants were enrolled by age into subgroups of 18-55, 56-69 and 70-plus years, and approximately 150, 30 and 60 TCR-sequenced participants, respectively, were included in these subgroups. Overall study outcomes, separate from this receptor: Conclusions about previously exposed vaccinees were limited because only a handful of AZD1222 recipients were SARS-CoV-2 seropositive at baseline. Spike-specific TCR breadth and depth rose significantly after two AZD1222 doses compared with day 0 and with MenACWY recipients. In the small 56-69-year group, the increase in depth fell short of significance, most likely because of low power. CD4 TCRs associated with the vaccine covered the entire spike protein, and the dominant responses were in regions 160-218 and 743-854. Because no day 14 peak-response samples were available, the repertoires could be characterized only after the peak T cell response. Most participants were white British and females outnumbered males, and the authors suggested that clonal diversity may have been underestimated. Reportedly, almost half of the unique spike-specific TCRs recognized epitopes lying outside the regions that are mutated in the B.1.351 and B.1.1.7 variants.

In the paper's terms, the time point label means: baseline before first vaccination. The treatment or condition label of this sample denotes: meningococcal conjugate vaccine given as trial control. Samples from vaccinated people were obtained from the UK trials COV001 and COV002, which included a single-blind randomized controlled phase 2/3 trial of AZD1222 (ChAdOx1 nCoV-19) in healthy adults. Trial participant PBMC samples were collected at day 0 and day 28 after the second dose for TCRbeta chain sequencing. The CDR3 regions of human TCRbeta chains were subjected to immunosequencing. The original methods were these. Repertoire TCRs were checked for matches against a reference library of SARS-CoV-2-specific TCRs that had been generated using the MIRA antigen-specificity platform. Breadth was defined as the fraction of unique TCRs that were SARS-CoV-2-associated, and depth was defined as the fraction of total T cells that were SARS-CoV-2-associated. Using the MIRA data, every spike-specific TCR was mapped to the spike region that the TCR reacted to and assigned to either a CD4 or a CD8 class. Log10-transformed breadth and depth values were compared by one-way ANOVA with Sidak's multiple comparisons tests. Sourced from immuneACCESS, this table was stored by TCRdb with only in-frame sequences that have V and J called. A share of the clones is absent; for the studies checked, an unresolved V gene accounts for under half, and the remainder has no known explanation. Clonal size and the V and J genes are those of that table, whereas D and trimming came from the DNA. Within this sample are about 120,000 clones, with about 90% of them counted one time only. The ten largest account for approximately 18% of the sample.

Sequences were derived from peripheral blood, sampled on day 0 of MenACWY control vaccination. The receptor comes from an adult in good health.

CDR3 region: CASSQGTGLAENTDTQYF. The nucleotides are TGTGCCAGCAGCCAGGGGACAGGACTAGCTGAAAACACAGATACGCAGTATTTT. The chain uses TRBV11-3 and TRBJ2-3; the D gene is perhaps TRBD1 or TRBD2, each of them matching over 8 bases. CDR1 and CDR2 are read off the germline V gene as SGHNT and YENEEA. Relative to germline, V is 5 bases shorter and J is 2 bases shorter, with 23 bases between their ends. From its cysteine to its phenylalanine, the CDR3 spans 18 amino acids. Of the read, only the CDR3 DNA is kept; its 54 bases are in frame from base 1.